This T cell receptor beta chain was recovered during a study of PD-L1 blockade in urothelial cancer. Study outcomes and limitations: Patients who had durable benefit saw their tumor-associated blood clones expand more at 3 weeks.

With regard to this clone: Its target is not known.

Here immunoSEQ multiplex PCR was the method, and the copy in TCRdb shows in-frame clones only, minus some. In the table there are around 62,000 clones, around nine tenths of which are singletons. The sample's time point: peripheral blood 6 weeks after treatment start. Per germline, CDR1 LNHDA and CDR2 SQIVND (reference sequence). J gave up 4 bases and V 8 bases, and 7 bases lay outside the gene matches. The CDR3 consists of 14 residues. Here the sequenced sample was PBMCs, taken around atezolizumab (anti-PD-L1) treatment. The sequence came from a man aged 55-75 years with urothelial cancer. This chain uses TRBV19 with TRBJ2-1; 8 bases line up with TRBD2. CDR3: CASSRGGEYNEQFF. The CDR3 DNA is TGTGCCAGTTCCCGGGGGGGGGAATACAATGAGCAGTTCTTC.